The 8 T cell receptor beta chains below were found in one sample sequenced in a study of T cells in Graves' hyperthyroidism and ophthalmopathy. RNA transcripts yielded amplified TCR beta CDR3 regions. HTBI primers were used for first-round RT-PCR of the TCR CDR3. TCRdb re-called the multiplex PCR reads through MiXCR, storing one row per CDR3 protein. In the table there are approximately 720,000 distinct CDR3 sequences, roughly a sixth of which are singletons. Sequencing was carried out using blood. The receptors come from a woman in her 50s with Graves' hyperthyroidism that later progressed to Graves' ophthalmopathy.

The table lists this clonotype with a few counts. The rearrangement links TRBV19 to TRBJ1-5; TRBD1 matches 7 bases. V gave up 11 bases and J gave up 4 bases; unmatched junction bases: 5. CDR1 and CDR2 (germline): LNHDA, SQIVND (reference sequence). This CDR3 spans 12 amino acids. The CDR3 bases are TGTGCCGGAGGGACAGCTAATCAGCCCCAGCATTTT. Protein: CAGGTANQPQHF.

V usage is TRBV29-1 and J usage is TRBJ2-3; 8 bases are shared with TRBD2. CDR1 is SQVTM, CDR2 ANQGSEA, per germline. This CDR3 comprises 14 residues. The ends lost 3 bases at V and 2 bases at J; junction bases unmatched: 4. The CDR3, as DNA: TGCAGCGTTGACGGGGGGGGAGCCACAGATACGCAGTATTTT. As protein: CSVDGGGATDTQYF.

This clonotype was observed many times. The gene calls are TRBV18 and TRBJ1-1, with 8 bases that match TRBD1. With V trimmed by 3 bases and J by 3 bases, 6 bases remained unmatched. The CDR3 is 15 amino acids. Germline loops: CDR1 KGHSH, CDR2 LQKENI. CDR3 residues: CASSPGQGGDTEAFF. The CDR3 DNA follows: TGTGCCAGCTCACCTGGACAGGGAGGGGACACTGAAGCTTTCTTT.

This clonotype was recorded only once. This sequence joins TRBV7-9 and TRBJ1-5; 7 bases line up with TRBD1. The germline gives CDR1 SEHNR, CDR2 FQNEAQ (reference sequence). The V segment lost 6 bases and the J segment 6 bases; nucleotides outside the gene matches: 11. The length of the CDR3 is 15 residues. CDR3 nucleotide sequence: TGTGCCAGCAGTCCGACAGGGACAGTACTTCAGCCCCAGCATTTT. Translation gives CASSPTGTVLQPQHF. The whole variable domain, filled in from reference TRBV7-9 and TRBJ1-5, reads DTGVSQNPRHKITKRGQNVTFRCDPISEHNRLYWYRQTLGQGPEFLTYFQNEAQLEKSRLLSDRFSAERPKGSFSTLEIQRTEQGDSAMYLCASSPTGTVLQPQHFGDGTRLSIL.

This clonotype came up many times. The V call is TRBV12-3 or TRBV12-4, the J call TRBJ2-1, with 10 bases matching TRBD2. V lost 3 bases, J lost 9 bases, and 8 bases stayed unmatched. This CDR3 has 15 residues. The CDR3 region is CASSLGVAGGGEQFF. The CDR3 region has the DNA TGTGCCAGCAGTTTGGGAGTAGCGGGGGGTGGTGAGCAGTTCTTC.

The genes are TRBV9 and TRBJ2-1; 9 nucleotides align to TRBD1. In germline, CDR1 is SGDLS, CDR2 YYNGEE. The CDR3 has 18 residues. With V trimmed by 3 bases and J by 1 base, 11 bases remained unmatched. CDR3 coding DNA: TGTGCCAGCAGCGGGCCGTATGGGACAGGGTTGTCCTACAATGAGCAGTTCTTC. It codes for CASSGPYGTGLSYNEQFF.

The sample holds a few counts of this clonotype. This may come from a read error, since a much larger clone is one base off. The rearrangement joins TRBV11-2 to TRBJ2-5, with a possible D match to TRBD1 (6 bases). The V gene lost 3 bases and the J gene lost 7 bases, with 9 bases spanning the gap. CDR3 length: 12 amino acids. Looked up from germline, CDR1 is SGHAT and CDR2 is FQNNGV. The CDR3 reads CASSFGRGTQYF. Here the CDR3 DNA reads TGTGCCAGCAGCTTTGGCAGGGGGACCCAGTACTTC. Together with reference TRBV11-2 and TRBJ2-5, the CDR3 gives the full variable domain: EAGVAQSPRYKIIEKRQSVAFWCNPISGHATLYWYQQILGQGPKLLIQFQNNGVVDDSQLPKDRFSAERLKGVDSTLKIQPAKLEDSAVYLCASSFGRGTQYFGPGTRLLVL.

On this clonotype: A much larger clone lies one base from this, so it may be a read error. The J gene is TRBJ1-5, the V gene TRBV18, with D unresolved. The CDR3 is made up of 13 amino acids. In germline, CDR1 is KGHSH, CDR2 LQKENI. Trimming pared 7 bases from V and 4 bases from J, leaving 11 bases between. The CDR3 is CASLPVGNQPQHF. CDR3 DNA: TGTGCCAGCTTACCCGTGGGGAATCAGCCCCAGCATTTT.